The 4 T cell receptor beta chains reported below all come from one sample, sequenced in a study of Ad26.COV2.S vaccination and SARS-CoV-2 variants. Clones were sequenced by immunoSEQ multiplex PCR, and TCRdb holds only the in-frame ones, with some missing. The sample lists about 350,000 clones; roughly nine tenths were seen once. Treatment meaning: 15 to 20 received Ad26.COV2.S at low or high dose, single or two shots; about 5 received placebo; per-sample allocation not given. Collection of samples fell on day 63 after the first vaccine or placebo injection. Here the sequenced sample was peripheral blood, taken in a trial of Ad26.COV2.S vaccine versus placebo. These receptors originate from a person between 18 and 65 years old who received the Ad26.COV2.S COVID-19 vaccine or a placebo.

The rearrangement joins TRBV6-6 to TRBJ1-3; possible D gene TRBD1, 6 bases. The CDR3 is made up of 13 amino acids. Trimming stripped 5 bases from V and 3 bases from J, with 8 bases between. Germline V CDR1 and CDR2: MNHNY, SVGAGI (reference sequence). CDR3: CASSTGFGNTIYF. The DNA of the CDR3 is TGTGCCAGCAGTACAGGGTTTGGAAACACCATATATTTT.

V gene TRBV5-8 combines with J gene TRBJ1-2; D ambiguous. The CDR3 has 16 residues. The ends were cut back, 0 bases at V and 4 bases at J, with 16 bases in the middle. Germline CDR1 is SGHTS and CDR2 is YDEGEE. CDR3 region: CASSLVFAGAFYGYTF. DNA of the CDR3: TGTGCCAGCAGCTTGGTCTTCGCGGGAGCCTTCTATGGCTACACCTTC.

The chain has TRBV5-4 and TRBJ2-3; TRBD2 matches 7 bases. The CDR3 totals 14 residues. Germline trimming cut 3 bases from V and 3 bases from J; bases unmatched to any gene: 4. The V gene's germline CDR1 is SGHNT and CDR2 YYREEE (reference sequence). This CDR3 reads CASSSLAETDTQYF. The CDR3 DNA reads as TGTGCCAGCAGCTCCCTAGCGGAAACAGATACGCAGTATTTT.

The chain carries TRBV3-1 (or the pseudogene TRBV3-2) and TRBJ2-5; D is unclear. The V gene lost 5 bases and the J gene lost 5 bases, with 15 bases spanning the gap. This CDR3 region has 14 residues. Germline CDR1 reads LGHDT; CDR2 reads YNNKEL (reference sequence). CDR3 sequence reads: CASSIGSFSETQYF. Here the CDR3 DNA reads TGTGCCAGCAGCATTGGTTCTTTCTCTGAGACCCAGTACTTC.